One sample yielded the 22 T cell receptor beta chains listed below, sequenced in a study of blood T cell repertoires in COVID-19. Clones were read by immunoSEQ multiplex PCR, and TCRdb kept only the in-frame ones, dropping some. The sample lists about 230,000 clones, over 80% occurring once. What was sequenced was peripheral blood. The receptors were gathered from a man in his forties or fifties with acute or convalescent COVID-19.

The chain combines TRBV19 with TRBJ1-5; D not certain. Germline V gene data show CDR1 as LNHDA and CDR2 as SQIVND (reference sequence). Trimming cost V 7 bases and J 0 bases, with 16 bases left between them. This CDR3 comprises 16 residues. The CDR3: CASTNGFSYSNQPQHF. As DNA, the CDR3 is TGTGCCAGTACCAACGGGTTTTCTTATAGCAATCAGCCCCAGCATTTT.

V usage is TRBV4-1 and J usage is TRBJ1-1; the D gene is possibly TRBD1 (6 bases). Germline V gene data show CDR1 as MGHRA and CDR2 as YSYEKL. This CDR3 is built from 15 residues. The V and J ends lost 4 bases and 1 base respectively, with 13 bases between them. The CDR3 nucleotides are TGCGCCAGCAGCCTAGGACCGGGACAGAACACTGAAGCTTTCTTT. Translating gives CASSLGPGQNTEAFF.

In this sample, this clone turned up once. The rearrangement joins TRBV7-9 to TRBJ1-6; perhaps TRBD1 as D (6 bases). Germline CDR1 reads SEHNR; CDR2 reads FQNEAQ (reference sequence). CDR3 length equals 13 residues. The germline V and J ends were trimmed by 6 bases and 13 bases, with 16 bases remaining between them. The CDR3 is CASRDQGLGPLHF. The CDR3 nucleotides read TGTGCCAGCAGGGATCAGGGGCTGGGCCCCCTCCACTTT. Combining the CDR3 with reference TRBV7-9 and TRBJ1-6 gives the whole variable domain DTGVSQNPRHKITKRGQNVTFRCDPISEHNRLYWYRQTLGQGPEFLTYFQNEAQLEKSRLLSDRFSAERPKGSFSTLEIQRTEQGDSAMYLCASRDQGLGPLHFGNGTRLTVT.

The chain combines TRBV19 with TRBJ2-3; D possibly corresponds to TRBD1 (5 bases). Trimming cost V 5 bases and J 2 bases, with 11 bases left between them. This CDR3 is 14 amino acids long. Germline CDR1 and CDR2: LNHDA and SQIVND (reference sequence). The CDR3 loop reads CASSESDNTDTQYF. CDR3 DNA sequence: TGTGCCAGTAGTGAGTCGGACAACACAGATACGCAGTATTTT.

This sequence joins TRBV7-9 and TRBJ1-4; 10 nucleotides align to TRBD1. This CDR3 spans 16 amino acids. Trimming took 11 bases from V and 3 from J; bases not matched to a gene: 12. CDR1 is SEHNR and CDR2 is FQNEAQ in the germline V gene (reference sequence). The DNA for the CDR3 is TGTGCCTCCCGTCAGACAGGGGGCTCGCCTAATGAAAAACTGTTTTTT. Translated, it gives CASRQTGGSPNEKLFF.

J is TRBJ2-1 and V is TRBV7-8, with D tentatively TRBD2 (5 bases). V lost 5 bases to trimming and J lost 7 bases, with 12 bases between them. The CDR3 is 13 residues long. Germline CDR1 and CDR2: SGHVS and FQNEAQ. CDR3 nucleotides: TGTGCCAGCAGCCCAGGACTCTTAAATGAGCAGTTCTTC. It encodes CASSPGLLNEQFF.

CDR3: CASTPGQARAEQFF. CDR3 sequence (DNA): TGCGCCAGCACGCCGGGACAGGCTAGGGCCGAGCAGTTCTTC. The chain uses TRBV10-2 and TRBJ2-1; 8 bases line up with TRBD1. The V and J ends lost 7 bases and 10 bases, in that order; junction bases with no gene match: 12. Germline CDR1 is WSHSY and CDR2 is SAAADI. The CDR3 extends over 14 amino acids.

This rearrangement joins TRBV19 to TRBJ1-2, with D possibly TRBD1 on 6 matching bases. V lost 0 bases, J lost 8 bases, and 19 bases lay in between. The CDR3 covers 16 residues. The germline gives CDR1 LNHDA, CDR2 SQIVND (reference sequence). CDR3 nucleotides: TGTGCCAGTAGTATAGATCTCGTGGGGGCGCAGAAAGGCTACACCTTC. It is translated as CASSIDLVGAQKGYTF.

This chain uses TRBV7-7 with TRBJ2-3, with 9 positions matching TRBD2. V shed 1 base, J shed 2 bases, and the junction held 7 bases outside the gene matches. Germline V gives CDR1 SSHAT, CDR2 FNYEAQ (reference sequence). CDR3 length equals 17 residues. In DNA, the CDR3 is TGTGCCAGCAGCTTAGTGTATGGCGGGAGGGCCACAGATACGCAGTATTTT. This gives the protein CASSLVYGGRATDTQYF.

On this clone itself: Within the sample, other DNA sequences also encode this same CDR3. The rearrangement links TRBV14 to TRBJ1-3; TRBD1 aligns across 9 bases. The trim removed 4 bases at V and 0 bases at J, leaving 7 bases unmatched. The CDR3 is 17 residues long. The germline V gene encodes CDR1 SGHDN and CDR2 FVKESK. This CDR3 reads CASSPRQGESSGNTIYF. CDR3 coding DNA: TGTGCCAGCAGCCCCCGACAGGGGGAAAGCTCTGGAAACACCATATATTTT.

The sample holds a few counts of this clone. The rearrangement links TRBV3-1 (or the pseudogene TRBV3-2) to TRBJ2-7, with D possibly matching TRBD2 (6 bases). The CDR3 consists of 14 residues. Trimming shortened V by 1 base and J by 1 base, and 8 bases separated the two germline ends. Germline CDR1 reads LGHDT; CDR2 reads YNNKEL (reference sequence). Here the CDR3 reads CASSQALASYEQYF. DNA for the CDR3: TGTGCCAGCAGCCAAGCTCTAGCGTCCTACGAGCAGTACTTC.

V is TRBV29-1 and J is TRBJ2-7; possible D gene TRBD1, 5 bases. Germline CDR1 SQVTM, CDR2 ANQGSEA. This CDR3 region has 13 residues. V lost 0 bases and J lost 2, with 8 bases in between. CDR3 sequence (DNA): TGCAGCGTTGAAGACGCAGGGCCCTACGAGCAGTACTTC. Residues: CSVEDAGPYEQYF.

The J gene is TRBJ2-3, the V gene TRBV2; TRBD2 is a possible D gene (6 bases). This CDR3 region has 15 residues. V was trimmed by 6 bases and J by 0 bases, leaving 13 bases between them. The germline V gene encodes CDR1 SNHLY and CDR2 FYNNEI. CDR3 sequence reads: CASSNPGLSTDTQYF. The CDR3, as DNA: TGTGCCAGCAGCAACCCGGGACTTAGCACAGATACGCAGTATTTT.

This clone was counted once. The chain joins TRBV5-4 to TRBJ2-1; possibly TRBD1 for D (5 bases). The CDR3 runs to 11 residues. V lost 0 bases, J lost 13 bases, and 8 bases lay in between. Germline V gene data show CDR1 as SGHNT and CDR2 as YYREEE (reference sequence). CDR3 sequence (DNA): TGTGCCAGCAGCTTGGAACAGGACCAGTTCTTC. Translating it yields CASSLEQDQFF.

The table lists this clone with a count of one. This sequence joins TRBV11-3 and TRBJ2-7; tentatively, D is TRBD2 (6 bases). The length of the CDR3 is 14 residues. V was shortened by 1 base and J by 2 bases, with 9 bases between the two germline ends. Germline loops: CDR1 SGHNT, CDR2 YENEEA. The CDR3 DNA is TGTGCCAGCAGCTTAGGCGGGGCCCCCTACGAGCAGTACTTC. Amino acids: CASSLGGAPYEQYF.

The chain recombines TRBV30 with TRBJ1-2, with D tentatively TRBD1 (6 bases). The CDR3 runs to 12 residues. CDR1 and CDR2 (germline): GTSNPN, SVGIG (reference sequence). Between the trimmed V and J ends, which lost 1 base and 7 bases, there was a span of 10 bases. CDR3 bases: TGTGCCTGGAGTGAGACACAGGGTGGCTACACCTTC. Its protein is CAWSETQGGYTF. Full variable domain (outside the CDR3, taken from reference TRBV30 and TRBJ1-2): SQTIHQWPATLVQPVGSPLSLECTVEGTSNPNLYWYRQAAGRGLQLLFYSVGIGQISSEVPQNLSASRPQDRQFILSSKKLLLSDSGFYLCAWSETQGGYTFGSGTRLTVV.

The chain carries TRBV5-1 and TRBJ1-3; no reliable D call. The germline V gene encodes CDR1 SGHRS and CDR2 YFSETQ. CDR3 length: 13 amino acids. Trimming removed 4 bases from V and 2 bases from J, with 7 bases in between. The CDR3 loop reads CASSETTGNTIYF. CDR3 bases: TGCGCCAGCAGCGAGACAACTGGAAACACCATATATTTT.

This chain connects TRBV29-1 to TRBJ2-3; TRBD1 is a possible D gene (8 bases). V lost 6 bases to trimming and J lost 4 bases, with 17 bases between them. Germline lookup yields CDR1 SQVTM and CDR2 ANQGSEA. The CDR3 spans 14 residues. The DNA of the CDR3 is TGCAGCGTAAACAGGGGGGGGCGAGCAGATACGCAGTATTTT. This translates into CSVNRGGRADTQYF.

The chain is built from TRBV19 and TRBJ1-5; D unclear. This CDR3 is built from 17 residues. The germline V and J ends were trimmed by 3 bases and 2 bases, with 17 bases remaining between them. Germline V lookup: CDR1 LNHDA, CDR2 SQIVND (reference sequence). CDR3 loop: CASSIRLSSRGNQPQHF. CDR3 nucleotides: TGTGCCAGTAGTATTAGGCTTAGTAGTCGGGGCAATCAGCCCCAGCATTTT.

The CDR3 loop reads CAWVPRRNTEAFF. The CDR3 bases are TGTGCCTGGGTCCCTCGGAGGAACACTGAAGCTTTCTTT. This chain links TRBV30 with TRBJ1-1; D not resolved. This CDR3 is built from 13 residues. Deletions cut 5 bases from V and 1 base from J, with 11 bases between. Looked up from germline, CDR1 is GTSNPN and CDR2 is SVGIG (reference sequence).

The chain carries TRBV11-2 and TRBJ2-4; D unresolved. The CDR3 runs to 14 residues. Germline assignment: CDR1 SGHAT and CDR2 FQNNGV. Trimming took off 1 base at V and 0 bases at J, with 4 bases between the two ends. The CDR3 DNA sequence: TGTGCCAGCAGCTTAGCCTTAGCCAAAAACATTCAGTACTTC. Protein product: CASSLALAKNIQYF.

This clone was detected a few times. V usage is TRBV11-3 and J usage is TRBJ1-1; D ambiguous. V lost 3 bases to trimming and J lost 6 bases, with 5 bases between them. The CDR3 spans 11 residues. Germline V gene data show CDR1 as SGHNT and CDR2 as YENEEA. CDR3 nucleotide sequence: TGTGCCAGCAGCTTTGGAGCTGAAGCTTTCTTT. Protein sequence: CASSFGAEAFF.